The present entry profiles one T cell receptor beta chain with its context. Its specificity is unknown. Between the trimmed V and J ends, which lost 5 bases and 7 bases, there was a span of 17 bases. Germline V gene lookup returns CDR1 SGHAT and CDR2 FQDESV (reference sequence). The CDR3 spans 14 residues. Profiled with immunoSEQ multiplex PCR; TCRdb holds only in-frame clones, not every one. The data show about 21,000 clones, with 82% seen just once and approximately 4% held by the top ten. The data were taken from a study of CD4+ T cells in melanoma. Whole-study results and caveats: CD8+ T cell, macrophage and B cell function reportedly correlated with neoantigen-specific CD4+ T cells. Reportedly, melanoma neoantigen-specific CD4+ T cells showed varied differentiation states.

This TCR was sampled from a human donor with melanoma. The sequenced sample consisted of cells from a culture (not recorded whether cultured in vitro). The J gene is TRBJ2-5, the V gene TRBV11-1; tentatively, D is TRBD1 or TRBD2 (5 bases each). The CDR3 spells CASSVGTLPGTQYF. CDR3 bases: TGTGCCAGCAGCGTCGGGACCCTCCCAGGGACCCAGTACTTC.